The 25 T cell receptor beta chains given below trace back to one sample, sequenced in a study of OX40 agonist ivuxolimab in advanced cancers. Here immunoSEQ multiplex PCR was the method, and the copy in TCRdb shows in-frame clones only, minus some. The sample has 81,000 or so clones; about 93% are singletons. This material consisted of CD4+ or CD8+ T cells sorted from blood, taken in a trial of the OX40 agonist ivuxolimab. The receptors stem from an adult with an advanced solid tumor such as melanoma, head and neck, liver or kidney cancer.

The rearrangement links TRBV5-4 to TRBJ2-7, with TRBD1 identical over 8 bases. There are 15 residues in the CDR3. Trimming removed 2 bases from V and 1 base from J; junction bases left unmatched: 5. In germline, CDR1 is SGHNT, CDR2 YYREEE (reference sequence). CDR3 nucleotide sequence: TGTGCCAGCAGCTTCGGACAGGGTAGGTCCTACGAGCAGTACTTC. Its protein product is CASSFGQGRSYEQYF.

The chain recombines TRBV27 with TRBJ2-5; D unclear. CDR1 is MNHEY and CDR2 is SMNVEV in the germline V gene (reference sequence). The CDR3 has 14 amino acids. V gave up 4 bases and J gave up 5 bases, with 14 bases separating them. The CDR3 region has the DNA TGTGCCAGCAGTTCGTGGCCGATGGGCGAGACCCAGTACTTC. Amino acid sequence: CASSSWPMGETQYF.

This chain links TRBV4-3 with TRBJ2-1; D is unresolved. The germline gives CDR1 LGHNA, CDR2 YSLEER. V was shortened by 4 bases and J by 0 bases, with 10 bases between the two germline ends. CDR3 size: 15 residues. The CDR3 DNA follows: TGCGCCAGCAGCCGCGACGTGGGCTCCTACAATGAGCAGTTCTTC. Its protein product is CASSRDVGSYNEQFF.

The genes are TRBV27 and TRBJ2-1; 7 nucleotides agree with TRBD2. Per germline, CDR1 MNHEY and CDR2 SMNVEV (reference sequence). Trimming cost V 0 bases and J 6 bases; bases outside gene matches: 8. CDR3 length equals 16 residues. The CDR3 DNA sequence: TGTGCCAGCAGTTTATCAGGCGGCGGGAGAGCCAATGAGCAGTTCTTC. Its translation: CASSLSGGGRANEQFF.

The chain is built from TRBV5-6 and TRBJ1-1; tentatively, D is TRBD1 (6 bases). The germline V gene has CDR1 SGHDT and CDR2 YYEEEE. V was pared by 3 bases and J by 2 bases, with 11 bases between. The CDR3 totals 14 residues. The CDR3 reads CASSSDSENTEAFF. CDR3 in DNA: TGTGCCAGCAGCTCGGACAGCGAAAACACTGAAGCTTTCTTT. The full variable domain, rest sourced from reference TRBV5-6 and TRBJ1-1, is DAGVTQSPTHLIKTRGQQVTLRCSPKSGHDTVSWYQQALGQGPQFIFQYYEEEERQRGNFPDRFSGHQFPNYSSELNVNALLLGDSALYLCASSSDSENTEAFFGQGTRLTVV.

This clone was seen a handful of times. J is TRBJ1-4 and V is TRBV4-2; D is unresolved. This CDR3 spans 12 amino acids. Per germline, CDR1 LGHNA and CDR2 YNFKEQ. Trimming shortened V by 5 bases and J by 8 bases, and 9 bases separated the two germline ends. The CDR3 coding sequence is TGTGCCAGCAGCTCCCTGGGAGAAAAACTGTTTTTT. Protein: CASSSLGEKLFF.

The rearrangement links TRBV7-6 to TRBJ1-5; 9 bases are a match to TRBD1. V was pared by 5 bases and J by 3 bases, with 5 bases of the junction left unmatched. The CDR3 runs 15 residues. In germline, CDR1 is SGHVS, CDR2 FNYEAQ. As DNA, the CDR3 is TGTGCCAGCAGCCCAGGGACAGGGTACAATCAGCCCCAGCATTTT. Its translation is CASSPGTGYNQPQHF.

The chain has TRBV11-3 and TRBJ2-7, with D perhaps matching TRBD2 (5 bases). The CDR3 runs to 14 residues. Trimming left V 5 bases short and J 2 bases short, with 13 bases between. Germline V gene lookup returns CDR1 SGHNT and CDR2 YENEEA. CDR3 nucleotide sequence: TGTGCCAGCAGCGACCGGGGTAGCACCTACGAGCAGTACTTC. This translates into CASSDRGSTYEQYF. The full variable domain, rest sourced from reference TRBV11-3 and TRBJ2-7, is EAGVVQSPRYKIIEKKQPVAFWCNPISGHNTLYWYLQNLGQGPELLIRYENEEAVDDSQLPKDRFSAERLKGVDSTLKIQPAELGDSAVYLCASSDRGSTYEQYFGPGTRLTVT.

The chain couples TRBV19 to TRBJ2-7; 10 bases match TRBD2. Germline CDR1 and CDR2: LNHDA and SQIVND (reference sequence). Germline trimming cut 5 bases from V and 3 bases from J; bases unmatched to any gene: 7. The CDR3 loop spans 15 amino acids. This CDR3 is CASSSSSGSLYEQYF. DNA for the CDR3: TGTGCCAGTAGTTCCTCTAGCGGGAGCCTCTACGAGCAGTACTTC.

V usage is TRBV30 and J usage is TRBJ1-1; no definite D call. This CDR3 contains 11 residues. From germline, CDR1 is GTSNPN and CDR2 SVGIG (reference sequence). V lost 2 bases, J lost 0 bases, and 1 base lay in between. CDR3 sequence: CAWSLNTEAFF. The DNA of the CDR3 is TGTGCCTGGAGTCTGAACACTGAAGCTTTCTTT.

The chain is built from TRBV19 and TRBJ2-7; 7 bases fit TRBD1. CDR3 length: 12 residues. The V segment lost 8 bases and the J segment 2 bases; nucleotides outside the gene matches: 3. Germline CDR1 reads LNHDA; CDR2 reads SQIVND (reference sequence). The DNA for the CDR3 is TGTGCCAGTTCTGGACAGGCCTACGAGCAGTACTTC. The encoded protein is CASSGQAYEQYF. Filled out from reference TRBV19 and TRBJ2-7, the complete variable domain reads DGGITQSPKYLFRKEGQNVTLSCEQNLNHDAMYWYRQDPGQGLRLIYYSQIVNDFQKGDIAEGYSVSREKKESFPLTVTSAQKNPTAFYLCASSGQAYEQYFGPGTRLTVT.

This clone was counted a single time. The chain is built from TRBV6-5 and TRBJ2-1; 7 positions agree with TRBD2. V shed 8 bases and J 4 bases; nucleotides not matched to a gene: 8. The V gene's germline CDR1 is MNHEY and CDR2 SVGAGI. The CDR3 loop spans 14 amino acids. CDR3 region: CASSSGWPYNEQFF. CDR3 DNA sequence: TGTGCCAGCTCTAGCGGTTGGCCATACAATGAGCAGTTCTTC.

This clone appeared a single time. The chain employs TRBV14 and TRBJ2-7, with D perhaps matching TRBD1 (6 bases). The CDR3 contains 14 residues. Germline CDR1 reads SGHDN; CDR2 reads FVKESK. V lost 4 bases, J lost 1 base, and 11 bases lay in between. The CDR3 bases are TGTGCCAGCAGCCGCGGACAGTTATCCTACGAGCAGTACTTC. Translated, it gives CASSRGQLSYEQYF.

The chain recombines TRBV9 with TRBJ2-7; the match to TRBD1 covers 9 bases. This CDR3 is 14 amino acids long. Germline V gives CDR1 SGDLS, CDR2 YYNGEE. V shed 3 bases, J shed 2 bases, and the junction held 3 bases outside the gene matches. The CDR3 reads CASSAGDRAYEQYF. Here the CDR3 DNA reads TGTGCCAGCAGCGCAGGGGACAGGGCCTACGAGCAGTACTTC.

The rearrangement links TRBV9 to TRBJ2-5, with D possibly TRBD1 on 5 matching bases. The V gene lost 5 bases and the J gene lost 3 bases, with 17 bases spanning the gap. Germline V gene sequence: CDR1 SGDLS, CDR2 YYNGEE. The CDR3 loop spans 15 amino acids. This chain's CDR3 is CASSKGQGGEETQYF. The CDR3 coding sequence is TGTGCCAGCAGTAAGGGGCAGGGCGGAGAAGAGACCCAGTACTTC.

The rearrangement uses TRBV9 and TRBJ1-2; TRBD1 is a possible D gene (5 bases). V was shortened by 4 bases and J by 4 bases, with 14 bases between the two germline ends. This CDR3 is 14 amino acids long. Germline V gives CDR1 SGDLS, CDR2 YYNGEE. CDR3: CASSPGTDSYGYTF. The CDR3 DNA reads TGTGCCAGCAGCCCCGGTACCGACAGCTATGGCTACACCTTC.

The chain employs TRBV6-5 and TRBJ1-5; D gene uncertain. This CDR3 is built from 14 residues. Germline assignment: CDR1 MNHEY and CDR2 SVGAGI. The V end was cut by 0 bases, the J end by 4 bases, with 7 bases between. The CDR3 DNA is TGTGCCAGCAGTTACTCGAAAGGGAATCAGCCCCAGCATTTT. It codes for CASSYSKGNQPQHF.

In this sample, this clone turned up once. The chain joins TRBV30 to TRBJ2-7, with 7 bases fitting TRBD1. The ends lost 0 bases at V and 5 bases at J; junction bases unmatched: 4. CDR3 length: 13 residues. CDR1 and CDR2 from the germline V gene are GTSNPN and SVGIG (reference sequence). CDR3 nucleotides: TGTGCCTGGAGTGTGGACAGGACCCACGAGCAGTACTTC. This codes for CAWSVDRTHEQYF.

J is TRBJ2-7 and V is TRBV30; TRBD2 agrees at 7 bases. The CDR3 runs to 15 residues. J was trimmed by 4 bases and V by 4 bases; bases with no gene match: 13. The germline V gene has CDR1 GTSNPN and CDR2 SVGIG (reference sequence). In nucleotides, the CDR3 is TGTGCCTGGAACCCTATTGGGGAGGGCTCGTACGAGCAGTACTTC. This sequence encodes CAWNPIGEGSYEQYF.

The V gene is TRBV6-1, the J gene TRBJ2-1, with no clear D. This CDR3 has 13 residues. The ends were cut back, 7 bases at V and 8 bases at J, with 15 bases in the middle. CDR1 MNHNS and CDR2 SASEGT come from the germline V gene. CDR3 DNA: TGTGCCAGCATCTCCGAGGTGCGAGATGAGCAGTTCTTC. Protein sequence: CASISEVRDEQFF.

This chain links TRBV7-2 with TRBJ1-5; TRBD1 aligns across 9 bases. This CDR3 comprises 15 residues. Germline V CDR1 and CDR2: SGHTA, FQGNSA. V lost 4 bases to trimming and J lost 3 bases; unmatched junction nucleotides: 4. The CDR3 loop is CASSSEQGANQPQHF. The DNA for the CDR3 is TGTGCCAGCAGCTCAGAACAGGGGGCCAATCAGCCCCAGCATTTT.

The chain employs TRBV2 and TRBJ1-5; the D gene is possibly TRBD1 (5 bases). Trimming shortened V by 6 bases and J by 4 bases, and 7 bases separated the two germline ends. The germline gives CDR1 SNHLY, CDR2 FYNNEI. CDR3 length: 12 amino acids. CDR3 bases: TGTGCCAGCAGAGGGGAGAATCAGCCCCAGCATTTT. Residues: CASRGENQPQHF.

The rearrangement links TRBV6-5 to TRBJ1-1; the match to TRBD1 covers 9 bases. The CDR3 runs to 15 residues. The V gene's germline CDR1 is MNHEY and CDR2 SVGAGI. V was pared by 8 bases and J by 0 bases, with 7 bases of the junction left unmatched. In nucleotides, the CDR3 is TGTGCCAGCCTGGTGGGACAGGGAATGAACACTGAAGCTTTCTTT. This encodes CASLVGQGMNTEAFF.

The J gene is TRBJ2-7, the V gene TRBV19, with 7 bases aligning to TRBD1. This CDR3 is built from 13 residues. CDR1 LNHDA and CDR2 SQIVND come from the germline V gene (reference sequence). The V segment lost 7 bases and the J segment 3 bases; nucleotides outside the gene matches: 6. CDR3 DNA: TGTGCCAGTAATTCTCGGGACAGCTACGAGCAGTACTTC. Its protein product is CASNSRDSYEQYF.

The chain uses TRBV7-8 and TRBJ2-3, with a possible D match to TRBD1 (6 bases). There are 15 residues in the CDR3. CDR1 and CDR2 (germline): SGHVS, FQNEAQ. Deletions cut 2 bases from V and 2 bases from J, with 11 bases between. The CDR3 nucleotides read TGTGCCAGCAGCTTAACGTGGGGGCCCACAGATACGCAGTATTTT. Its protein is CASSLTWGPTDTQYF.